The subject of this entry is one TCR beta chain. Antigen unknown. Profiled with immunoSEQ multiplex PCR; TCRdb holds only in-frame clones, not every one. Altogether roughly 100,000 clones are present, roughly 94% being singletons, with the ten largest covering approximately 1%. The donors were part of the validation cohort, which consisted of more than 90 subjects and was separate from the first cohort of around 620 subjects. Germline CDR1 reads MGHDK; CDR2 reads SYGVNS. Trimming took off 1 base at V and 8 bases at J, with 26 bases between the two ends. This CDR3 has 18 amino acids. The source of the sample is a study of cytomegalovirus exposure and HLA in healthy donors. Study-level results: Rare TCR sequences dominated, though some public TCRs recurred in many donors. A few of the chains that were CMV-associated were confirmed in vitro to be specific for CMV antigens. Reportedly, diagnosis of cytomegalovirus status by the classifier showed high specificity and sensitivity.

What was sequenced was PBMCs. The sequence derives from a woman between 18 and 29 years old in good health and CMV-seronegative. This rearrangement joins TRBV25-1 to TRBJ1-2, with a possible D match to TRBD1 (6 bases). CDR3 sequence (DNA): TGTGCCAGCAGTGAATTGGGCAGGGGTGCGTCTCCCGCGGAGGGCTACACCTTC. Its translation: CASSELGRGASPAEGYTF.